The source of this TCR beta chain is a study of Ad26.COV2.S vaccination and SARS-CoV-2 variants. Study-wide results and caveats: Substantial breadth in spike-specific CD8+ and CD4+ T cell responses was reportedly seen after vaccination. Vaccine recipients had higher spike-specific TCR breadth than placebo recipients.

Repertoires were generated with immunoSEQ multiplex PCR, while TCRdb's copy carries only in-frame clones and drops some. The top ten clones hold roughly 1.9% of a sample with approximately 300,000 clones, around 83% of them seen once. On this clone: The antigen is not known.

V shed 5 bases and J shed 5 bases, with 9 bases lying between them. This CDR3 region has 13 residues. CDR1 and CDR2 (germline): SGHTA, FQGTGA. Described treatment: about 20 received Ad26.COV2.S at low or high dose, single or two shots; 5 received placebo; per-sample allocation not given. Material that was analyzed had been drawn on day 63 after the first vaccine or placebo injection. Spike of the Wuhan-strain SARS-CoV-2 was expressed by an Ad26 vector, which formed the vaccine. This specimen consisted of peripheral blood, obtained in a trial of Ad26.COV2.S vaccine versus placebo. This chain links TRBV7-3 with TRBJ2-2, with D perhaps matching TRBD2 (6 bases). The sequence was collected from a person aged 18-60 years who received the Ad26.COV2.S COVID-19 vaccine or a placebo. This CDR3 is CASSTGVTGELFF. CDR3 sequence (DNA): TGTGCCAGCAGCACGGGGGTTACCGGGGAGCTGTTTTTT. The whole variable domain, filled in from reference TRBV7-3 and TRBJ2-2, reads GAGVSQTPSNKVTEKGKYVELRCDPISGHTALYWYRQSLGQGPEFLIYFQGTGAADDSGLPNDRFFAVRPEGSVSTLKIQRTERGDSAVYLCASSTGVTGELFFGEGSRLTVL.